This entry describes one TCR beta chain. The target antigen is unknown. At one of its ends the junction is not consistent with the germline gene, which may arise from a read error. This sample stems from a study of cytomegalovirus exposure and HLA in healthy donors. The length of the CDR3 is 15 residues. CDR1 and CDR2 (germline): SGHDT, YYEEEE. Study conclusions and caveats: Later analysis showed TCR association rates varying by HLA locus, highest for DRB1 and lowest for HLA-C. Later on, an analysis tied around 17,000 TCR beta sequences to HLA alleles at 0.05 false discovery rate.

The PCR made use of 60 Vbeta and 13 Jbeta primers. The protocol was immunoSEQ multiplex PCR, while the TCRdb copy is restricted to in-frame clones and leaves out a portion. Counted here are tens of thousands of clones, around 69% occurring once; the ten biggest clones make up 6.3%. Source material: PBMCs. This receptor was taken from a man aged 30 to 39 in good health and CMV-seronegative. The chain combines TRBV5-6 with TRBJ1-2; D might be TRBD1 (5 bases). In DNA, the CDR3 is TGTGCCAGCAGCTTGGCGGGGGTGGGGAACTATGGCTACCCCTTC. Translating gives CASSLAGVGNYGYPF.